This T cell receptor (beta chain) was sequenced for a study of T-cell reconstitution after alpha-beta-depleted transplantation in children. Study observations and caveats: One year post-transplant, T-cell counts and diversity were largely derived from T cells produced anew. Several hundred expanded graft clones reportedly gave rise to the alpha-beta T cells present about two months after transplant. Surviving recipient T cells and thymic progenitors produced the high day-60 TCRbeta diversity seen in some patients.

Unique molecular identifiers were built into the TCRbeta library. TCRdb independently ran MiXCR on the PCR reads; one entry per CDR3 protein. The top ten hold roughly 4.5% of the sample, which has 150,000 to 250,000 distinct CDR3 sequences, about 6% seen once. Germline lookup yields CDR1 LNHDA and CDR2 SQIVND (reference sequence). The CDR3 is 14 residues long. V was cut by 5 bases and J by 4 bases, with 12 bases left in between. At least ten counts were recorded for this clonotype. What it binds is unknown. This clonotype was sampled from a girl under two years old with combined immunodeficiency, due to receive a stem cell transplant. The chain links TRBV19 to TRBJ2-4, with D perhaps matching TRBD1 (6 bases). This sample comprised PBMCs, obtained before TCRalphabeta/CD19-depleted stem cell transplant. Here the CDR3 reads CASSFTGTKNIQYF. The DNA for the CDR3 is TGTGCCAGTAGTTTTACCGGGACAAAAAACATTCAGTACTTC.